The 11 T cell receptor beta chains in this list originate from one sample, sequenced in a study of T cells in Graves' hyperthyroidism and ophthalmopathy. The investigators amplified TCR beta CDR3 regions from RNA transcripts. The HTBI primer set served for first-round RT-PCR of the TCR CDR3. MiXCR, run by TCRdb on the multiplex PCR reads, gives a single entry per CDR3 protein. Of 530,000 or so distinct CDR3 sequences listed, 24% were seen once; the top ten hold 11%. The specimen sequenced was blood. The source of these receptors is a woman aged 25 to 45 with Graves' ophthalmopathy.

This clonotype was observed a handful of times. This chain connects TRBV12-3 or TRBV12-4 to TRBJ2-7, with D perhaps matching TRBD1 (6 bases). V lost 5 bases, J lost 0 bases, and 20 bases lay in between. The length of the CDR3 is 17 residues. The CDR3 nucleotides are TGTGCCAGCAGTCCCGGGACAACGAATGCCTTCTCCTACGAGCAGTACTTC. The encoded protein is CASSPGTTNAFSYEQYF.

This clonotype was seen a few times. The chain recombines TRBV19 with TRBJ1-1; D is uncertain. From germline, CDR1 is LNHDA and CDR2 SQIVND (reference sequence). Trimming removed 3 bases at V and 1 base at J, with 12 bases between. The CDR3 extends over 15 amino acids. The CDR3 DNA reads TGTGCCAGTAGTATTTCTTCGGTAGGGAACACTGAAGCTTTCTTT. Encoded protein: CASSISSVGNTEAFF.

The V and J genes are TRBV7-8 and TRBJ2-6, with 11 positions matching TRBD1. CDR1 and CDR2 from the germline V gene are SGHVS and FQNEAQ. The trim removed 5 bases at V and 0 bases at J, leaving 3 bases unmatched. The CDR3 totals 17 residues. The CDR3 sequence: CASSGDRGVSGANVLTF. The CDR3, as DNA: TGTGCCAGCAGCGGGGACAGGGGGGTCTCTGGGGCCAACGTCCTGACTTTC.

The chain is built from TRBV6-1 and TRBJ1-2; D not certain. Germline CDR1 and CDR2: MNHNS and SASEGT. Deletions cut 8 bases from V and 2 bases from J, with 18 bases between. This CDR3 has 15 amino acids. CDR3 residues: CASQPADSHNYGYTF. CDR3 nucleotide sequence: TGTGCCAGCCAGCCGGCGGACTCCCACAACTATGGCTACACCTTC.

This clonotype showed up many times. This chain joins TRBV20-1 and TRBJ2-5; possibly TRBD2 for D (6 bases). Germline CDR1 DFQATT, CDR2 SNEGSKA (reference sequence). V shed 1 base and J shed 5 bases, with 17 bases lying between them. This CDR3 spans 15 amino acids. The CDR3 DNA reads TGCAGTGCTAGAGGATTCGGGCGGGGAAAGGAGACCCAGTACTTC. Protein sequence: CSARGFGRGKETQYF.

This clonotype occurred many times. The J gene is TRBJ2-7, the V gene TRBV5-6; 8 bases are shared with TRBD1. Germline V gene sequence: CDR1 SGHDT, CDR2 YYEEEE. The CDR3 has 14 residues. J lost 5 bases, V lost 3 bases, and 7 bases had no gene match. The CDR3 DNA sequence: TGTGCCAGCAGCTATAAGGACAGGGTCAACGAGCAGTACTTC. As protein: CASSYKDRVNEQYF.

In this sample, this clonotype turned up many times. The genes are TRBV20-1 and TRBJ1-2; D gene uncertain. CDR3 length: 14 residues. V lost 4 bases and J 4 bases, leaving 16 bases between the germline ends. Germline values: CDR1 DFQATT, CDR2 SNEGSKA (reference sequence). The CDR3 DNA reads TGCAGTGCTATGGAGGCAGCCTTGATCTATGGCTACACCTTC. This translates into CSAMEAALIYGYTF.

This clonotype was recorded many times. The chain joins TRBV6-1 to TRBJ2-7; perhaps TRBD2 as D (6 bases). This CDR3 has 13 amino acids. Germline CDR1 MNHNS, CDR2 SASEGT. With 6 bases removed from V and 3 bases from J, the gap between germline ends came to 12 bases. CDR3 coding DNA: TGTGCCAGCAGCATTCAGGGAGGCTACGAGCAGTACTTC. It specifies CASSIQGGYEQYF.

This clonotype was seen ten or more times. This sequence joins TRBV20-1 and TRBJ2-5; 10 bases are shared with TRBD2. Germline CDR1 and CDR2: DFQATT and SNEGSKA (reference sequence). The V and J ends lost 2 bases and 9 bases, in that order; junction bases with no gene match: 6. The CDR3 is made up of 13 amino acids. As DNA, the CDR3 is TGCAGTGCTAGACTAGCGGGGGCCGAGCCCCAGTACTTC. Encoded protein: CSARLAGAEPQYF.

This clonotype was counted many times. One base away lies a much larger clone, so this may be a sequencing read error. The chain combines TRBV12-3 or TRBV12-4 with TRBJ2-7, with D hard to call. CDR3 length: 12 amino acids. With 2 bases removed from V and 0 bases from J, the gap between germline ends came to 2 bases. The CDR3 loop reads CASSLHSYEQYF. In nucleotides, the CDR3 is TGTGCCAGCAGTTTACACTCCTACGAGCAGTACTTC.

A word on this clonotype: This may be a read error, as it is one base from a much larger clone. The chain recombines TRBV24-1 with TRBJ2-2; D possibly corresponds to TRBD2 (6 bases). Germline CDR1 reads KGHDR; CDR2 reads SFDVKD. The CDR3 contains 16 residues. The CDR3 here is CATSDLSPILGGELCF. CDR3 nucleotide sequence: TGTGCCACCAGTGATTTGTCCCCCATTTTGGGCGGGGAGCTGTGTTTT.